The rows below give T cell receptor beta chains drawn from one sample of a study of T cells after yellow fever vaccination. TCRdb redid the calling of the 5' RACE reads with MiXCR, one entry per CDR3 protein. This sample carries roughly 180,000 distinct CDR3 sequences, 5.5% to 8% of them seen once, and the ten largest clones take approximately 3%. The material sequenced was CD4+ T cells sorted from PBMCs, taken on the day of the first yellow fever vaccination. Receptors originate from a man between 18 and 29 years old who received the YFV17D yellow fever vaccine. Both conserved end residues are part of each CDR3. The order of the fields is V gene, J gene, clone size, D gene, CDR3 protein, CDR3 DNA. The D gene is left open where the match is weak. Size tells how often a clone was seen (once, few, many) or the class of an expanded clone, and some rows leave it out.

v_call: TRBV24-1
j_call: TRBJ2-1
clone_size: NA
d_call: NA
cdr3_aa: CATSDLDRTYNEQFF
cdr3_nt: TGTGCCACCAGTGACCTGGACCGTACCTACAATGAGCAGTTCTTC

v_call: TRBV6-1
j_call: TRBJ2-3
clone_size: NA
d_call: NA
cdr3_aa: CASSEEQGGKDTQYF
cdr3_nt: TGTGCCAGCAGTGAAGAACAGGGGGGGAAAGATACGCAGTATTTT

v_call: TRBV5-1
j_call: TRBJ2-1
clone_size: many
d_call: NA
cdr3_aa: CASSLGLVDNEQFF
cdr3_nt: TGCGCCAGCAGCTTGGGACTAGTAGACAATGAGCAGTTCTTC

v_call: TRBV7-2
j_call: TRBJ2-7
clone_size: many
d_call: TRBD2
cdr3_aa: CASSFGSGESFYEQYF
cdr3_nt: TGTGCCAGCAGCTTTGGTAGCGGGGAATCGTTTTACGAGCAGTACTTC

v_call: TRBV20-1
j_call: TRBJ1-4
clone_size: NA
d_call: NA
cdr3_aa: CSASTGPTNEKLFF
cdr3_nt: TGCAGTGCAAGCACAGGGCCTACTAATGAAAAACTGTTTTTT

v_call: TRBV7-3
j_call: TRBJ2-2
clone_size: many
d_call: NA
cdr3_aa: CASNTPNANTGELFF
cdr3_nt: TGTGCCAGCAACACACCAAATGCGAACACCGGGGAGCTGTTTTTT

v_call: TRBV12-3/TRBV12-4
j_call: TRBJ1-1
clone_size: NA
d_call: TRBD1
cdr3_aa: CASSSTTGGSTEAFF
cdr3_nt: TGTGCCAGCAGTTCCACGACAGGGGGCTCGACTGAAGCTTTCTTT

v_call: TRBV18
j_call: TRBJ2-3
clone_size: few
d_call: TRBD2
cdr3_aa: CASSPPAAGADTQYF
cdr3_nt: TGTGCCAGCTCACCACCGGCGGCGGGGGCAGATACGCAGTATTTT

v_call: TRBV12-3/TRBV12-4
j_call: TRBJ2-2
clone_size: few
d_call: NA
cdr3_aa: CASSLRAIGSGELFF
cdr3_nt: TGTGCCAGCAGTTTAAGGGCCATAGGCAGCGGGGAGCTGTTTTTT

v_call: TRBV6-2/TRBV6-3
j_call: TRBJ2-5
clone_size: many
d_call: NA
cdr3_aa: CASRQHNQETQYF
cdr3_nt: TGTGCCAGCAGACAGCACAACCAAGAGACCCAGTACTTC

v_call: TRBV4-1
j_call: TRBJ2-5
clone_size: many
d_call: TRBD2
cdr3_aa: CASSQEGLAGGYRETQYF
cdr3_nt: TGCGCCAGCAGCCAAGAGGGGCTAGCGGGGGGTTATAGGGAGACCCAGTACTTC

v_call: TRBV20-1
j_call: TRBJ1-1
clone_size: NA
d_call: NA
cdr3_aa: CSARGRAEAFF
cdr3_nt: TGCAGTGCTAGGGGGAGGGCTGAAGCTTTCTTT

v_call: TRBV5-6
j_call: TRBJ1-2
clone_size: many
d_call: NA
cdr3_aa: CASSLDLSRGHGYTF
cdr3_nt: TGTGCCAGCAGCTTGGATTTATCCCGGGGGCACGGCTACACCTTC

v_call: TRBV5-1
j_call: TRBJ1-1
clone_size: NA
d_call: TRBD1
cdr3_aa: CASSLADRGGTEAFF
cdr3_nt: TGCGCCAGCAGCTTGGCGGACAGGGGGGGAACTGAAGCTTTCTTT

v_call: TRBV18
j_call: TRBJ2-5
clone_size: NA
d_call: TRBD1
cdr3_aa: CGSSSRGPQETQYF
cdr3_nt: TGTGGCTCTTCTTCCAGGGGGCCTCAAGAGACCCAGTACTTC

v_call: TRBV11-2
j_call: TRBJ2-5
clone_size: many
d_call: NA
cdr3_aa: CASTSSASVETQYF
cdr3_nt: TGTGCCAGCACCTCTTCAGCTAGCGTTGAGACCCAGTACTTC

v_call: TRBV27
j_call: TRBJ2-3
clone_size: NA
d_call: TRBD2
cdr3_aa: CASSFMFPAGGDTQYF
cdr3_nt: TGTGCCAGCAGTTTCATGTTTCCAGCGGGGGGAGATACGCAGTATTTT

v_call: TRBV24-1
j_call: TRBJ2-3
clone_size: many
d_call: NA
cdr3_aa: CATGGAYSDTQYF
cdr3_nt: TGTGCCACCGGCGGCGCGTATTCGGATACGCAGTATTTT

v_call: TRBV30
j_call: TRBJ1-2
clone_size: few
d_call: NA
cdr3_aa: CAWSGWVGYTF
cdr3_nt: TGTGCCTGGAGTGGCTGGGTTGGCTACACCTTC

v_call: TRBV28
j_call: TRBJ1-1
clone_size: many
d_call: TRBD1
cdr3_aa: CASSPGAGQGKSPEAFF
cdr3_nt: TGTGCCAGCAGTCCAGGGGCGGGACAGGGAAAAAGTCCTGAAGCTTTCTTT

v_call: TRBV7-2
j_call: TRBJ2-5
clone_size: NA
d_call: NA
cdr3_aa: CASSFRFAGGRETQYF
cdr3_nt: TGTGCCAGCAGCTTTCGCTTTGCAGGTGGTCGAGAGACCCAGTACTTC

v_call: TRBV12-3/TRBV12-4
j_call: TRBJ1-2
clone_size: NA
d_call: NA
cdr3_aa: CASTPYGANYGYTF
cdr3_nt: TGTGCCAGCACCCCCTATGGGGCTAACTATGGCTACACCTTC

v_call: TRBV20-1
j_call: TRBJ1-3
clone_size: many
d_call: NA
cdr3_aa: CSASRGSQASSTGNTIYF
cdr3_nt: TGCAGTGCTAGTAGAGGTTCTCAGGCGTCGAGCACTGGAAACACCATATATTTT

v_call: TRBV28
j_call: TRBJ1-2
clone_size: few
d_call: NA
cdr3_aa: CASSPGGTPNYGYTF
cdr3_nt: TGTGCCAGCAGTCCGGGGGGTACCCCTAACTATGGCTACACCTTC

v_call: TRBV7-9
j_call: TRBJ2-1
clone_size: NA
d_call: TRBD1
cdr3_aa: CASSLGQGARNEQFF
cdr3_nt: TGTGCCAGCAGCTTGGGACAGGGGGCTAGGAATGAGCAGTTCTTC

v_call: TRBV5-1
j_call: TRBJ2-5
clone_size: few
d_call: TRBD2
cdr3_aa: CASSTDGSGGGTQYF
cdr3_nt: TGCGCCAGCAGCACCGACGGAAGCGGGGGGGGGACCCAGTACTTC

v_call: TRBV24-1
j_call: TRBJ2-5
clone_size: NA
d_call: TRBD1
cdr3_aa: CATSDWTGETQYF
cdr3_nt: TGTGCCACCAGTGATTGGACAGGAGAGACCCAGTACTTC

v_call: TRBV7-2
j_call: TRBJ2-2
clone_size: many
d_call: NA
cdr3_aa: CASSFLGNTGELFF
cdr3_nt: TGTGCCAGCAGCTTTCTTGGGAACACCGGGGAGCTGTTTTTT

v_call: TRBV5-1
j_call: TRBJ2-3
clone_size: few
d_call: NA
cdr3_aa: CASSLFTPSTDTQYF
cdr3_nt: TGCGCCAGCAGCTTGTTTACTCCAAGCACAGATACGCAGTATTTT

v_call: TRBV9
j_call: TRBJ1-2
clone_size: many
d_call: NA
cdr3_aa: CASSVGGGFSYGYTF
cdr3_nt: TGTGCCAGCAGCGTAGGAGGAGGATTTAGCTATGGCTACACCTTC

v_call: TRBV18
j_call: TRBJ1-4
clone_size: few
d_call: TRBD1
cdr3_aa: CASSPEGPTGLWFF
cdr3_nt: TGTGCCAGCTCACCCGAAGGGCCGACAGGGCTTTGGTTTTTT

v_call: TRBV28
j_call: TRBJ1-5
clone_size: NA
d_call: NA
cdr3_aa: CASSADISVQPQHF
cdr3_nt: TGTGCCAGCAGCGCGGATATATCTGTTCAGCCCCAGCATTTT

v_call: TRBV20-1
j_call: TRBJ1-4
clone_size: many
d_call: NA
cdr3_aa: CSARDLGTGEKLFF
cdr3_nt: TGCAGTGCTAGAGATCTTGGGACGGGGGAAAAACTGTTTTTT